This T cell receptor beta chain was sequenced for a study of blood T cells in healthy people across ages. Worth noting for this clonotype: Its antigen remains unidentified. A read error may account for a junction end that differs from germline.

This CDR3 region has 13 residues. The germline V gene encodes CDR1 MNHNS and CDR2 SASEGT. Overall study findings and caveats: The donors' CMV status was not determined, possibly confounding changes in expanded clonotypes.

The second PCR ran about 6 to 12 cycles with a sample-barcoded 5' primer and J-beta primers. MiXCR was run by TCRdb on the 5' RACE reads, yielding one entry per CDR3 protein. The data show around 780,000 distinct CDR3 sequences, with under 30% seen just once and around 3% held by the top ten. The sample was also reused in another study, on T cells of mothers and their children. From that second work: For the second PCR, the M1S primer put in sample barcodes and 2-4 random nucleotides.

The sequenced material came from blood. This receptor was identified in a boy aged 5-17 years in good health. This chain links TRBV6-1 with TRBJ2-7, with D possibly matching TRBD2 (6 bases). This chain's CDR3 is CASSVPGSWFPSF. The CDR3 DNA reads as TGTGCCAGCAGTGTACCCGGGAGCTGGTTTCCCTCCTTC.